The source of this T cell receptor (beta chain) is a study of blood T cells in healthy people across ages. For the second PCR, which ran for about 6 to 12 cycles, a sample-barcoded 5' primer and a J-beta primer mix were used. TCRdb independently ran MiXCR on the 5' RACE reads; one entry per CDR3 protein. The data show roughly 500,000 distinct CDR3 sequences, about 24% seen once. The germline V gene has CDR1 SQVTM and CDR2 ANQGSEA. The CDR3 contains 14 residues. Study-wide findings and caveats: Naive T cell percentage by flow cytometry tracked strongly with beta diversity.

Concerning this clonotype itself: Its antigen is unidentified.

These data were also reused for a study on T cells of mothers and their children. From that second work: Researchers report slightly higher, though non-significant, overlap in related mother-child pairs than in unrelated pairs.

Sequencing was carried out using blood. The chain uses TRBV29-1 and TRBJ2-5, with TRBD2 matching over 14 bases. The better agreement between TRBJ2-1 and the DNA end casts doubt on the J call. The sequence was collected from a boy younger than 18 in good health. The CDR3: CSVEQGLAGVEQFF. CDR3 sequence (DNA): TGCAGCGTTGAACAGGGACTAGCGGGAGTTGAGCAGTTCTTC.